This passage covers 15 T cell receptor beta chains from one sample sequenced in a study of blood T cell repertoires in COVID-19 (dated by TCRdb to 2019 to 2021). The method behind the library was the immunoSEQ multiplex PCR assay. TCRdb holds this immuneACCESS table with in-frame rearrangements only. Some clones are missing; in checked studies, unresolved V genes explain under half, and the rest has no known cause. Counted in this sample were under 300,000 clones; roughly four fifths of them appeared once. The top ten hold 3.4% of the sample. The specimen was PBMCs or T cells enriched from blood (not recorded which). Receptors were obtained from a man between 45 and 60 years old who had recovered from COVID-19.

In this sample, this clone turned up once. This chain joins TRBV7-9 and TRBJ2-3; TRBD1 agrees at 7 bases. The V gene's germline CDR1 is SEHNR and CDR2 FQNEAQ (reference sequence). CDR3 length: 14 amino acids. J lost 4 bases, V lost 5 bases, and 6 bases had no gene match. As DNA, the CDR3 is TGTGCCAGCAGCCAACGACAGGGACCAGATACGCAGTATTTT. Residues: CASSQRQGPDTQYF.

This clone was observed a single time. The chain uses TRBV6-5 and TRBJ2-1, with D perhaps matching TRBD2 (5 bases). The CDR3 has 16 amino acids. The germline V and J ends were trimmed by 2 bases and 7 bases, with 18 bases remaining between them. CDR1 and CDR2 (germline): MNHEY, SVGAGI. CDR3 sequence: CASSYRTGMGYNEQFF. DNA for the CDR3: TGTGCCAGCAGTTACAGGACTGGAATGGGTTATAATGAGCAGTTCTTC.

This clone has just one count. This sequence joins TRBV7-3 and TRBJ2-3; 9 nucleotides agree with TRBD2. CDR3 length equals 15 residues. CDR1 and CDR2 from the germline V gene are SGHTA and FQGTGA. V lost 7 bases and J lost 2; bases outside the gene matches: 7. The CDR3 region is CASKVAGVATDTQYF. CDR3 nucleotides: TGTGCCAGCAAGGTAGCGGGAGTGGCCACAGATACGCAGTATTTT.

The chain combines TRBV6-5 with TRBJ2-6; a weak D match, TRBD2 (5 bases). The CDR3 loop spans 15 amino acids. The germline V gene encodes CDR1 MNHEY and CDR2 SVGAGI. V was cut by 6 bases and J by 0 bases, with 9 bases left in between. The CDR3 region is CASRSGSSGANVLTF. The CDR3 nucleotides read TGTGCCAGCAGGTCGGGATCCTCTGGGGCCAACGTCCTGACTTTC.

This sequence joins TRBV27 and TRBJ1-2, with no clear D. V lost 5 bases to trimming and J lost 0 bases, with 7 bases between them. The CDR3 is 13 residues long. CDR1 MNHEY and CDR2 SMNVEV come from the germline V gene (reference sequence). The CDR3 spells CASSPVANYGYTF. The CDR3 DNA is TGTGCCAGCAGTCCCGTAGCTAACTATGGCTACACCTTC.

V usage is TRBV11-2 and J usage is TRBJ2-3, with 9 bases fitting TRBD2. The CDR3 covers 17 residues. V gave up 2 bases and J gave up 3 bases; unmatched junction bases: 9. In germline, CDR1 is SGHAT, CDR2 FQNNGV. Here the CDR3 reads CASSLLAGPLGTDTQYF. The CDR3, as DNA: TGTGCCAGCAGCTTACTAGCGGGGCCCCTAGGAACAGATACGCAGTATTTT.

Turning to this clone: The junction shows a germline mismatch at one end, possibly a read error. The chain couples TRBV4-2 to TRBJ2-1; TRBD2 agrees at 8 bases. Germline loops: CDR1 LGHNA, CDR2 YNFKEQ. This CDR3 comprises 17 residues. In nucleotides, the CDR3 is TGTGCCAGCAGCCAAGATCAGGGACTAGAGAACTACTATGAGCAGTTCTTC. Amino acids: CASSQDQGLENYYEQFF.

The genes are TRBV30 and TRBJ2-3; the match to TRBD2 covers 7 bases. This CDR3 has 11 residues. V lost 8 bases, J lost 5 bases, and 4 bases stayed unmatched. The germline V gene has CDR1 GTSNPN and CDR2 SVGIG (reference sequence). The CDR3: CASGEIDTQYF. The CDR3 DNA is TGTGCCAGCGGGGAGATAGATACGCAGTATTTT.

V is TRBV28 and J is TRBJ2-5; the D gene is possibly TRBD1 (6 bases). Trimming removed 2 bases from V and 5 bases from J, with 9 bases in between. The V gene's germline CDR1 is MDHEN and CDR2 SYDVKM. The CDR3 is 13 amino acids. In nucleotides, the CDR3 is TGTGCCAGCAGTTTAACAGGGATGGAGACCCAGTACTTC. Encoded protein: CASSLTGMETQYF.

This chain connects TRBV24-1 to TRBJ2-5; TRBD1 matches at 8 bases. The J segment lost 1 base and the V segment lost 4 bases, leaving 10 bases of the junction unmatched. This CDR3 contains 17 residues. Per germline, CDR1 KGHDR and CDR2 SFDVKD. The CDR3 bases are TGTGCCACCAGTGACCACGGACAGGGCAACCTCCAAGAGACCCAGTACTTC. It translates to CATSDHGQGNLQETQYF.

This clone occurred a few times. V gene TRBV5-6 combines with J gene TRBJ2-7, with TRBD1 matching 10 bases. CDR1 and CDR2 from the germline V gene are SGHDT and YYEEEE. The CDR3 covers 14 residues. J lost 5 bases, V lost 0 bases, and 2 bases had no gene match. The CDR3, as DNA: TGTGCCAGCAGCTTGGGACAGGGGGCTGACGAGCAGTACTTC. Translated, it gives CASSLGQGADEQYF. Full variable domain (outside the CDR3, taken from reference TRBV5-6 and TRBJ2-7): DAGVTQSPTHLIKTRGQQVTLRCSPKSGHDTVSWYQQALGQGPQFIFQYYEEEERQRGNFPDRFSGHQFPNYSSELNVNALLLGDSALYLCASSLGQGADEQYFGPGTRLTVT.

This clone was seen once. The genes are TRBV6-1 and TRBJ2-7; possibly TRBD2 for D (7 bases). There are 14 residues in the CDR3. Trimming stripped 8 bases from V and 1 base from J, with 15 bases between. In germline, CDR1 is MNHNS, CDR2 SASEGT. CDR3 loop: CASFREDSSYEQYF. CDR3 in DNA: TGTGCCAGCTTTCGGGAGGACAGTTCCTACGAGCAGTACTTC.

V usage is TRBV25-1 and J usage is TRBJ2-6, with a weak D call TRBD1 (5 bases). Trimming stripped 4 bases from V and 0 bases from J, with 10 bases between. Germline-derived CDR1 and CDR2 are MGHDK and SYGVNS. The CDR3 runs 16 residues. The CDR3 loop is CASSGGHFSGANVLTF. In nucleotides, the CDR3 is TGTGCCAGCAGTGGAGGACACTTCTCTGGGGCCAACGTCCTGACTTTC.

The rearrangement uses TRBV19 and TRBJ1-2; the D is unclear. Trimming took off 5 bases at V and 2 bases at J, with 15 bases between the two ends. The germline V gene encodes CDR1 LNHDA and CDR2 SQIVND (reference sequence). This CDR3 has 15 residues. The CDR3 nucleotides read TGTGCCAGTAGTCCTGAGAGGGCCTACAACTATGGCTACACCTTC. Translation gives CASSPERAYNYGYTF.

This sequence joins TRBV9 and TRBJ2-1; TRBD2 aligns across 12 bases. The CDR3 is made up of 18 amino acids. Trimming took 0 bases from V and 7 from J; bases not matched to a gene: 11. The germline V gene has CDR1 SGDLS and CDR2 YYNGEE. CDR3 bases: TGTGCCAGCAGCGTAGGAGGGCCTAGCGGGAGGGCCTTAAATGAGCAGTTCTTC. This translates into CASSVGGPSGRALNEQFF.